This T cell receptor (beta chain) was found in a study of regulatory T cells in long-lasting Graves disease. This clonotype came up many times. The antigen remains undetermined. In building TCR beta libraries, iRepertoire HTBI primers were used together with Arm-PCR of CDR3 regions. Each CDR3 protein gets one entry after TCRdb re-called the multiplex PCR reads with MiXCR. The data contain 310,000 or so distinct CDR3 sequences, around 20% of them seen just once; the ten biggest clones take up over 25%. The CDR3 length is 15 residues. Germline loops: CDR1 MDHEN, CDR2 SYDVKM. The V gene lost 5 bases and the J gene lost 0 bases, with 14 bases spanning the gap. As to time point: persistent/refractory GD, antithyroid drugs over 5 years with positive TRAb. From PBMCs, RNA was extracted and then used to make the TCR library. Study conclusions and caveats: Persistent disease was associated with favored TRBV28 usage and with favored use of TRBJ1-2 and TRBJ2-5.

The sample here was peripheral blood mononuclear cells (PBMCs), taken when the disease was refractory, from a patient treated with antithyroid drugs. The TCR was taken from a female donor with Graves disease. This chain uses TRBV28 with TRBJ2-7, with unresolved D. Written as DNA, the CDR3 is TGTGCCAGCAGTCCCCCGACGGCCTACTCCTACGAGCAGTACTTC. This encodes CASSPPTAYSYEQYF. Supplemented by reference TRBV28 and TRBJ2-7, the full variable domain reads DVKVTQSSRYLVKRTGEKVFLECVQDMDHENMFWYRQDPGLGLRLIYFSYDVKMKEKGDIPEGYSVSREKKERFSLILESASTNQTSMYLCASSPPTAYSYEQYFGPGTRLTVT.